This paragraph reports one T cell receptor (beta chain). The repertoire was sequenced with immunoSEQ multiplex PCR; TCRdb's copy has only in-frame clones and lacks some. Altogether fewer than 20,000 clones are present, 80% to 90% being singletons, with the ten largest covering about 6%. These data come from a study of T cell repertoires in ileal Crohn's disease. CDR1 is SGHDT and CDR2 is YYEEEE in the germline V gene. Trimming cost V 4 bases and J 7 bases; bases outside gene matches: 8. The CDR3 sequence is 15 residues long. The receptor comes from an adult with Crohn's disease. Sequences were obtained from ileal tissue. The V gene is TRBV5-6, the J gene TRBJ1-4; 9 positions agree with TRBD1. The CDR3 sequence: CASSDGTGTGEKLFF. The CDR3 nucleotides are TGTGCCAGCAGCGATGGGACAGGGACGGGTGAAAAACTGTTTTTT.